The sequence of this TCR beta chain was determined in a study of blood T cell repertoires in COVID-19. Symptom resolution, clearance, or two negative PCRs marked donors in Cohort 3 as recovered. Assay: immunoSEQ multiplex PCR; the TCRdb copy retains only in-frame clones and omits some. The data contain roughly 250,000 clones, roughly 91% of them singletons. With V trimmed by 6 bases and J by 5 bases, 12 bases remained unmatched. CDR3 length: 16 residues. Germline CDR1 WNHNN, CDR2 SYGVQD (reference sequence). Sequenced sample: PBMCs or T cells enriched from blood (not recorded which). The V and J genes are TRBV10-1 and TRBJ2-1; 8 bases line up with TRBD2. The receptor's source is a man aged 35-49 years who had recovered from COVID-19. CDR3 DNA: TGCGCCAGCAGCCCAATCCTCAGCGGGGGAAACAATGAGCAGTTCTTC. It codes for CASSPILSGGNNEQFF.